This TCR beta chain comes out of a study of T cells after yellow fever vaccination. Germline CDR1 MNHEY, CDR2 SVGEGT. Trimming cost V 2 bases and J 3 bases, with 11 bases left between them. The CDR3 has 14 amino acids. TCRdb re-analysed the 5' RACE reads in MiXCR, keeping a single row per CDR3 protein. Among some 350,000 distinct CDR3 sequences listed, 7.5% to 9% were seen once. The chain couples TRBV6-2 or TRBV6-3 to TRBJ2-7; possible D gene TRBD1, 5 bases. The TCR originated in a man younger than 30 who received the YFV17D yellow fever vaccine. Material: PBMCs, obtained on the day of the first yellow fever vaccination. CDR3 nucleotides: TGTGCCAGCAGTTACCCCACTGACAGCTACGAGCAGTACTTC. The encoded protein is CASSYPTDSYEQYF.